Listed here are 26 T cell receptor beta chains from one sample, sequenced in a study of blood T cell repertoires in COVID-19. The repertoire was sequenced with immunoSEQ multiplex PCR; TCRdb's copy has only in-frame clones and lacks some. The table lists some 150,000 clones, 87% of them singletons. Sequences were obtained from peripheral blood. The source is a woman aged 55-70 years who had recovered from COVID-19.

CDR3 loop: CASSALTRGYTF. The DNA for the CDR3 is TGTGCCAGCAGCGCTCTGACACGCGGCTACACCTTC. This chain joins TRBV6-5 and TRBJ1-2; D is ambiguous. The CDR3 has 12 residues. V gave up 6 bases and J gave up 8 bases, with 13 bases separating them. The germline V gene has CDR1 MNHEY and CDR2 SVGAGI.

The chain joins TRBV5-6 to TRBJ1-2; D call uncertain. There are 12 residues in the CDR3. The V end lost 1 base, the J end lost 6 bases, and 7 bases lay between the germline ends. Germline values: CDR1 SGHDT, CDR2 YYEEEE. CDR3 in amino acids: CASSLRENGYTF. The DNA for the CDR3 is TGTGCCAGCAGCTTGAGAGAAAATGGCTACACCTTC.

J is TRBJ1-2 and V is TRBV9, with 10 positions matching TRBD1. The junction had 6 bases not matched to a gene; V was cut back by 3 bases and J by 4 bases. The CDR3 length is 15 residues. Germline CDR1 and CDR2: SGDLS and YYNGEE. The CDR3 bases are TGTGCCAGCAGCGGGGGGACAGGGGTTATCTATGGCTACACCTTC. The encoded protein is CASSGGTGVIYGYTF.

In regard to this clone: One end of the junction fails to match germline, which may point to a read error. In DNA form, the CDR3 reads TGTGCCAGCTCACCCGACCTGAGAGAGGCCCAGTACTTC. Translated: CASSPDLREAQYF. The V gene is TRBV18, the J gene TRBJ2-5; D gene unclear. Germline V CDR1 and CDR2: KGHSH, LQKENI. The CDR3 is 13 residues long.

CDR3 sequence: CASNRDTNTEAFF. The CDR3 DNA follows: TGTGCCAGCAACCGGGACACAAACACTGAAGCTTTCTTT. The rearrangement joins TRBV2 to TRBJ1-1, with D perhaps TRBD1 (6 bases). The ends were cut back, 7 bases at V and 2 bases at J, with 11 bases in the middle. CDR1 and CDR2 from the germline V gene are SNHLY and FYNNEI. The CDR3 has 13 residues.

This rearrangement joins TRBV2 to TRBJ2-1; 10 bases align to TRBD2. This CDR3 spans 14 amino acids. After removal of 11 bases from V and 0 bases from J, the junction contained 4 bases not matched to a gene. Germline loops: CDR1 SNHLY, CDR2 FYNNEI. The DNA of the CDR3 is TGTGCCGGTAGCGGGGGGCCCTCCTACAATGAGCAGTTCTTC. Its protein product is CAGSGGPSYNEQFF. Complete variable domain (other parts from reference TRBV2 and TRBJ2-1): EPEVTQTPSHQVTQMGQEVILRCVPISNHLYFYWYRQILGQKVEFLVSFYNNEISEKSEIFDDQFSVERPDGSNFTLKIRSTKLEDSAMYFCAGSGGPSYNEQFFGPGTRLTVL.

The chain links TRBV19 to TRBJ2-1, with a weak D call TRBD1 (5 bases). V lost 10 bases, J lost 5 bases, and 18 bases lay in between. The CDR3 is 14 residues long. Germline V CDR1 and CDR2: LNHDA, SQIVND (reference sequence). The CDR3 region has the DNA TGTGCCACTCAACCGCAGGGTCGACACAATGAGCAGTTCTTC. Protein: CATQPQGRHNEQFF.

The chain uses TRBV7-9 and TRBJ2-3; no firm D call. The germline CDR1 and CDR2 sequences are SEHNR and FQNEAQ (reference sequence). The CDR3 spans 14 residues. The V end lost 3 bases, the J end lost 1 base, and 8 bases lay between the germline ends. The CDR3 reads CASSFELGTDTQYF. CDR3 DNA sequence: TGTGCCAGCAGCTTCGAACTGGGCACAGATACGCAGTATTTT.

This chain links TRBV4-1 with TRBJ1-6; D possibly corresponds to TRBD1 (6 bases). V was clipped by 0 bases and J by 7 bases, with 13 bases between them. The germline V gene has CDR1 MGHRA and CDR2 YSYEKL. This CDR3 is 16 amino acids long. The CDR3 sequence is CASSQEGGVRNSPLHF. CDR3 DNA: TGCGCCAGCAGCCAAGAAGGGGGGGTGCGAAATTCACCCCTCCACTTT.

This clone was detected only once. The chain couples TRBV11-3 to TRBJ2-1; 7 bases are a match to TRBD1. Trimming took 2 bases from V and 8 from J; bases not matched to a gene: 6. CDR1 and CDR2 from the germline V gene are SGHNT and YENEEA. CDR3 length: 14 amino acids. The chain's CDR3 is CASSLIEGAHEQFF. The CDR3 nucleotides read TGTGCCAGCAGCTTAATTGAGGGGGCCCATGAGCAGTTCTTC.

CDR3 region: CASSLRDVRGYEQYF. The CDR3 region has the DNA TGTGCCAGCAGTTTAAGGGACGTGAGGGGGTACGAGCAGTACTTC. The rearrangement uses TRBV28 and TRBJ2-7, with a possible D match to TRBD1 (6 bases). Trimming took off 2 bases at V and 4 bases at J, with 15 bases between the two ends. Germline CDR1 MDHEN, CDR2 SYDVKM. The CDR3 has 15 amino acids.

J is TRBJ2-6 and V is TRBV5-1, with D tentatively TRBD2 (6 bases). Deletions cut 0 bases from V and 2 bases from J, with 9 bases between. CDR3 size: 16 residues. Germline CDR1 is SGHRS and CDR2 is YFSETQ. The CDR3 protein is CASSLGGVTGANVLTF. The CDR3 region has the DNA TGCGCCAGCAGCTTGGGCGGGGTTACTGGGGCCAACGTCCTGACTTTC.

The chain couples TRBV2 to TRBJ2-3; TRBD2 agrees at 15 bases. The CDR3 loop spans 19 amino acids. Per the germline V gene, CDR1 is SNHLY and CDR2 is FYNNEI. With V trimmed by 3 bases and J by 2 bases, 9 bases remained unmatched. CDR3 region: CASSDGLAGGLRPTDTQYF. The CDR3, as DNA: TGTGCCAGCAGTGATGGACTAGCGGGGGGGCTACGCCCCACAGATACGCAGTATTTT.

The V gene is TRBV28, the J gene TRBJ1-1; D remains ambiguous. Trimming left V 3 bases short and J 4 bases short, with 9 bases between. The CDR3 totals 13 residues. CDR1 MDHEN and CDR2 SYDVKM come from the germline V gene. In DNA, the CDR3 is TGTGCCAGCAGTTTTGGCCCTGCCACTGAAGCTTTCTTT. This translates into CASSFGPATEAFF.

The chain is built from TRBV4-3 and TRBJ1-2; the D is unclear. The germline V gene encodes CDR1 LGHNA and CDR2 YSLEER. The CDR3 has 17 residues. Trimming cost V 0 bases and J 2 bases, with 16 bases left between them. The CDR3 DNA reads as TGCGCCAGCAGCCAAGAGAATAAGGTGCACAGCAACTATGGCTACACCTTC. Translation gives CASSQENKVHSNYGYTF.

This rearrangement joins TRBV7-9 to TRBJ2-7, with TRBD1 identical over 8 bases. The CDR3 consists of 14 residues. Germline CDR1 is SEHNR and CDR2 is FQNEAQ (reference sequence). V gave up 5 bases and J gave up 1 base; unmatched junction bases: 4. CDR3 sequence: CASSPRTGSYEQYF. The CDR3, as DNA: TGTGCCAGCAGCCCTCGGACAGGGTCCTACGAGCAGTACTTC.

The J gene is TRBJ1-1, the V gene TRBV6-1; D is unresolved. The length of the CDR3 is 15 residues. The V and J ends lost 0 bases and 1 base respectively, with 9 bases between them. Germline CDR1 is MNHNS and CDR2 is SASEGT. In DNA, the CDR3 is TGTGCCAGCAGTGAAGCATCGGGGAGGAACACTGAAGCTTTCTTT. It codes for CASSEASGRNTEAFF.

This clone was seen more than once but under ten times. The chain combines TRBV7-6 with TRBJ2-2; D remains unclear. V gave up 4 bases and J gave up 0 bases, with 12 bases separating them. Germline V gene lookup returns CDR1 SGHVS and CDR2 FNYEAQ. This CDR3 comprises 16 residues. The CDR3 is CASSSRGSANTGELFF. In DNA, the CDR3 is TGTGCCAGCAGCTCCCGAGGCAGTGCGAACACCGGGGAGCTGTTTTTT.

The CDR3 loop is CASSGATNEKLFF. CDR3 sequence (DNA): TGTGCCAGTTCGGGGGCAACTAATGAAAAACTGTTTTTT. This rearrangement joins TRBV2 to TRBJ1-4, with a possible D match to TRBD1 (5 bases). In germline, CDR1 is SNHLY, CDR2 FYNNEI. The CDR3 runs 13 residues. The V end was cut by 9 bases, the J end by 0 bases, with 8 bases between.

This chain links TRBV11-2 with TRBJ1-4; D is possibly TRBD1 (6 bases). Germline values: CDR1 SGHAT, CDR2 FQNNGV. The germline V and J ends were trimmed by 5 bases and 7 bases, with 14 bases remaining between them. The CDR3 is 14 amino acids. The CDR3 DNA is TGTGCCAGCAGCCCCGACAGGAATTCTGAAAAACTGTTTTTT. Translation gives CASSPDRNSEKLFF.

The chain has TRBV7-9 and TRBJ1-6; 7 bases are shared with TRBD1. Germline V gives CDR1 SEHNR, CDR2 FQNEAQ (reference sequence). The CDR3 covers 14 residues. J lost 9 bases, V lost 1 base, and 3 bases had no gene match. Here the CDR3 DNA reads TGTGCCAGCAGCTTAGTAGGGGGCCTTTCACCCCTCCACTTT. Protein sequence: CASSLVGGLSPLHF.

The V and J genes are TRBV5-1 and TRBJ2-3; D possibly corresponds to TRBD2 (7 bases). CDR1 is SGHRS, CDR2 YFSETQ, per germline. The CDR3 extends over 14 amino acids. Trimming stripped 3 bases from V and 4 bases from J, with 12 bases between. The CDR3 loop reads CASSSRGAADTQYF. CDR3 coding DNA: TGCGCCAGCAGCTCCCGGGGGGCAGCAGATACGCAGTATTTT.

This clone has more than one count but fewer than ten. V is TRBV2 and J is TRBJ2-3, with D perhaps TRBD1 (6 bases). The V end was cut by 8 bases, the J end by 7 bases, with 19 bases between. Germline V gene lookup returns CDR1 SNHLY and CDR2 FYNNEI. This CDR3 has 14 amino acids. The CDR3 reads CASGPLSTGNTQYF. In DNA, the CDR3 is TGTGCCAGCGGGCCCCTCTCTACAGGGAATACGCAGTATTTT.

This clone appeared once. The chain joins TRBV4-1 to TRBJ1-5; possible D gene TRBD1, 6 bases. The germline V gene encodes CDR1 MGHRA and CDR2 YSYEKL. The length of the CDR3 is 15 residues. V shed 3 bases and J shed 6 bases, with 15 bases lying between them. For the CDR3, the DNA is TGCGCCAGCAGCCAGACACAGGGATGGGGTCAGCCCCAGCATTTT. This encodes CASSQTQGWGQPQHF.

This chain joins TRBV7-9 and TRBJ1-6; 8 bases agree with TRBD1. The junction had 6 bases not matched to a gene; V was cut back by 3 bases and J by 8 bases. The CDR3 runs to 15 residues. CDR1 and CDR2 from the germline V gene are SEHNR and FQNEAQ (reference sequence). CDR3 loop: CASSLSGGEYSPLHF. The CDR3 nucleotides read TGTGCCAGCAGCTTGTCAGGGGGCGAGTATTCACCCCTCCACTTT.

This clone was recorded only once. This chain links TRBV29-1 with TRBJ2-1; 12 positions agree with TRBD2. Trimming cost V 2 bases and J 4 bases; bases outside gene matches: 3. CDR1 and CDR2 (germline): SQVTM, ANQGSEA. This CDR3 is built from 15 residues. CDR3 amino acids: CSVETSGGTYNEQFF. CDR3 sequence (DNA): TGCAGCGTTGAAACTAGCGGGGGGACTTACAATGAGCAGTTCTTC.